Reported below is one T cell receptor beta chain. Its antigen is not identified. The PCR had 60 Vbeta and 13 Jbeta primers. Repertoires were generated with immunoSEQ multiplex PCR, while TCRdb's copy carries only in-frame clones and drops some. In the table there are about 230,000 clones, roughly 78% of which are singletons. The sample comes from a study of cytomegalovirus exposure and HLA in healthy donors. V was cut by 7 bases and J by 2 bases, with 6 bases left in between. Germline CDR1 reads SNHLY; CDR2 reads FYNNEI. CDR3 length equals 11 residues. Study-wide findings and caveats: In a later analysis, specific HLA alleles were associated with 15,000 to 20,000 TCR beta sequences at a 0.05 false discovery rate.

This rearrangement joins TRBV2 to TRBJ2-7; D not resolved. Sequences were obtained from PBMCs. The TCR was taken from a boy aged 10-17 years in good health and CMV-seronegative. CDR3 in amino acids: CASKGAYEQYF. CDR3 DNA sequence: TGTGCCAGCAAAGGAGCCTACGAGCAGTACTTC. The full variable domain, rest sourced from reference TRBV2 and TRBJ2-7, is EPEVTQTPSHQVTQMGQEVILRCVPISNHLYFYWYRQILGQKVEFLVSFYNNEISEKSEIFDDQFSVERPDGSNFTLKIRSTKLEDSAMYFCASKGAYEQYFGPGTRLTVT.